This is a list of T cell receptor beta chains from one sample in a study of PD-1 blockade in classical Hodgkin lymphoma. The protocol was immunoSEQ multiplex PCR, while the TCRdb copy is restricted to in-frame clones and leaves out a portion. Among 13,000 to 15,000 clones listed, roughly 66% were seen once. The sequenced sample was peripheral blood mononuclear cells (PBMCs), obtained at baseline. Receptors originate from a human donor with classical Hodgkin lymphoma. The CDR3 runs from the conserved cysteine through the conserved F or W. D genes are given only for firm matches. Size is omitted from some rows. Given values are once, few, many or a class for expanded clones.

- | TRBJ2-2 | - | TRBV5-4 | CASSLLQDTGELFF | TGTGCCAGCAGCTTGCTTCAGGACACCGGGGAGCTGTTTTTT
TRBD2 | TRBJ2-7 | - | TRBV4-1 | CASSLSLTSGSYEQYF | TGCGCCAGCAGCCTCTCCTTGACTAGCGGGTCCTACGAGCAGTACTTC
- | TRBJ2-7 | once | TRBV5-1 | CASRTYQFWEQYF | TGTGCCAGCAGAACCTACCAGTTCTGGGAGCAGTACTTC
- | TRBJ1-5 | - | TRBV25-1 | CARRTVISNQPQHF | TGTGCCAGGAGGACAGTGATTAGCAATCAGCCCCAGCATTTT
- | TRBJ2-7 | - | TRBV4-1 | CASSQERDYEQYF | TGCGCCAGCAGCCAAGAGCGGGATTACGAGCAGTACTTC
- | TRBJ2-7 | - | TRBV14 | CASSPPRSLLDPYEQYF | TGTGCCAGCAGCCCCCCCCGATCCTTACTGGACCCCTACGAGCAGTACTTC
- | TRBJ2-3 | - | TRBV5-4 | CASRSGTDENTQYF | TGTGCCAGCAGATCCGGGACCGACGAGAATACGCAGTATTTT
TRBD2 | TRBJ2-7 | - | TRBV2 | CASSEALASGSYEQYF | TGTGCCAGCAGTGAAGCGCTCGCTAGCGGTTCCTACGAGCAGTACTTC
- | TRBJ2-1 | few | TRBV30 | CAWSTGYNEQFF | TGTGCCTGGAGTACTGGGTACAATGAGCAGTTCTTC
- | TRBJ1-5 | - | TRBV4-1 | CASSQGSNSNQPQHF | TGCGCCAGCAGCCAGGGGTCCAATAGCAATCAGCCCCAGCATTTT
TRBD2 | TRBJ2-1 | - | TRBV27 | CASSSLAGGLDEQFF | TGTGCCAGCAGTTCTCTAGCGGGAGGGTTGGATGAGCAGTTCTTC
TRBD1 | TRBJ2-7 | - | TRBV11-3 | CASSLDGTGGREQYF | TGTGCCAGCAGCTTAGATGGGACAGGGGGCCGCGAGCAGTACTTC
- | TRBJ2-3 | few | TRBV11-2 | CASSLVPPGHLTDTQYF | TGTGCCAGCAGCTTAGTCCCGCCGGGACACCTCACAGATACGCAGTATTTT
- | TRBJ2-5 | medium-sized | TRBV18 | CASSLRGASGIQETQYF | TGTGCCAGCTCACTCAGGGGCGCTAGCGGCATCCAAGAGACCCAGTACTTC
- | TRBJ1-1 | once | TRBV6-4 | CASSDSGTSNTEAFF | TGTGCCAGCAGTGACTCCGGGACATCGAACACTGAAGCTTTCTTT
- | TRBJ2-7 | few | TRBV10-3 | CAISEGWDYEQYF | TGTGCCATCAGTGAAGGTTGGGACTACGAGCAGTACTTC
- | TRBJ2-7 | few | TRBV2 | CASTEDGYEQYF | TGTGCCAGCACCGAGGACGGCTACGAGCAGTACTTC
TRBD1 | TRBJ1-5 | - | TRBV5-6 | CASSTGQGAGPQHF | TGTGCCAGCAGCACGGGACAGGGCGCGGGGCCCCAGCATTTT
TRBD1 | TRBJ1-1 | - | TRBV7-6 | CASSLWTGEATEAFF | TGTGCCAGCAGCCTCTGGACAGGGGAGGCCACTGAAGCTTTCTTT
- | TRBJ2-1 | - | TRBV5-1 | CASSRGYNEQFF | TGCGCCAGCAGCAGGGGCTACAATGAGCAGTTCTTC
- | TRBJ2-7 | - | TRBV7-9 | CASSLRGHNPYEQYF | TGTGCCAGCAGCTTACGGGGGCATAATCCCTACGAGCAGTACTTC
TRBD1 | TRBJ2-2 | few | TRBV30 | CALDRGGTGELFF | TGTGCCTTGGACAGGGGGGGCACCGGGGAGCTGTTTTTT
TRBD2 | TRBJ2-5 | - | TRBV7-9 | CASSLGGGQETQYF | TGTGCCAGCAGCTTGGGGGGAGGGCAAGAGACCCAGTACTTC
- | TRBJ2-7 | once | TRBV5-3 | CARSQKVPHEQYF | TGTGCCAGAAGCCAAAAGGTTCCCCACGAGCAGTACTTC
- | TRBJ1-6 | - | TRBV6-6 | CASSPGTANNSPLHF | TGTGCCAGCAGCCCTGGGACTGCCAATAATTCACCCCTCCACTTT
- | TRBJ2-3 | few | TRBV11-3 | CASSYQVQDTQYF | TGTGCCAGCAGCTATCAGGTTCAAGATACGCAGTATTTT
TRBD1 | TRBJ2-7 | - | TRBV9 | CASSIQGLGSYEQYF | TGTGCCAGCAGCATACAGGGGCTGGGGTCCTACGAGCAGTACTTC
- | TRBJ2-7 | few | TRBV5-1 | CASSLTEPKGEQYF | TGCGCCAGCAGCTTGACGGAGCCGAAGGGCGAGCAGTACTTC
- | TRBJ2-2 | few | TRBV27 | CASSLLFSSRSGELFF | TGTGCCAGCAGTTTATTGTTTTCTAGCCGGTCCGGGGAGCTGTTTTTT
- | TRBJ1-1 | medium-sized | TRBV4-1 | CASSQDREGTEAFF | TGCGCCAGCAGCCAAGACAGGGAGGGGACTGAAGCTTTCTTT
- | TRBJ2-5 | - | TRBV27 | CASSTKETQYF | TGTGCCAGCAGTACCAAAGAGACCCAGTACTTC
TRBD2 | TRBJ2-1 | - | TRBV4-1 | CASSYGLAADDEQFF | TGCGCCAGCAGTTACGGCCTAGCGGCAGACGATGAGCAGTTCTTC
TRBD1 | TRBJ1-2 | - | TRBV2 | CASSDMDRGPYGYTF | TGTGCCAGCAGTGATATGGACAGGGGTCCCTATGGCTACACCTTC
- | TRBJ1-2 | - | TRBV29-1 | CSVYLGYGYTF | TGCAGCGTTTATCTCGGGTATGGCTACACCTTC
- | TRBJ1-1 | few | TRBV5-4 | CASSSPGRNTEAFF | TGTGCCAGCAGCTCACCCGGGAGGAACACTGAAGCTTTCTTT
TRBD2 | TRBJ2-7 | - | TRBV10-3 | CAISESKAAGAEQYF | TGTGCCATCAGTGAGTCGAAGGCAGCGGGGGCCGAGCAGTACTTC
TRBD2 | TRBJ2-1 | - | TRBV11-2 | CASSLTSGNRPQRNEQFF | TGTGCCAGCAGCCTGACTAGCGGGAATCGCCCCCAGCGCAATGAGCAGTTCTTC
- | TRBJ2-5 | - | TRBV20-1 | CSARDLSNQYF | TGCAGTGCTAGAGACCTTTCTAACCAGTACTTC
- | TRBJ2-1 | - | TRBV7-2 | CASSLEGRVSYNEQFF | TGTGCCAGCAGCTTAGAAGGCAGGGTTTCCTACAATGAGCAGTTCTTC
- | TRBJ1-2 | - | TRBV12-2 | CASRLTVQGASGYTF | TGTGCAAGTCGCTTAACTGTACAGGGGGCCAGTGGCTACACCTTC
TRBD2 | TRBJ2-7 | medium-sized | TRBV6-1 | CASSAEISGRVDEQYF | TGTGCCAGCAGTGCCGAAATTAGCGGGAGGGTCGACGAGCAGTACTTC
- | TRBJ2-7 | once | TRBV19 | CASSLAHLYEQYF | TGTGCCAGTAGTCTGGCCCACCTTTACGAGCAGTACTTC
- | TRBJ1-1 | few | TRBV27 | CASSLNRNTEAFF | TGTGCCAGCAGTTTAAACAGGAACACTGAAGCTTTCTTT
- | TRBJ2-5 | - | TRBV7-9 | CASSQNNKETQYF | TGTGCCAGCAGCCAGAATAACAAAGAGACCCAGTACTTC
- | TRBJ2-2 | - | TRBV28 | CASSLPSGGNRELFF | TGTGCCAGCAGTTTACCGTCAGGGGGGAACAGGGAGCTGTTTTTT
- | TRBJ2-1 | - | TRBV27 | CASRPGTSSYNEQFF | TGTGCCAGCAGACCCGGGACCAGCTCCTACAATGAGCAGTTCTTC
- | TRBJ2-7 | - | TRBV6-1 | CASTPPSYEQYF | TGTGCCAGCACCCCACCCTCCTACGAGCAGTACTTC
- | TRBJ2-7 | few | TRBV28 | CASSSTTTLGREQYF | TGTGCCAGCAGTTCCACAACCACCCTCGGGCGCGAGCAGTACTTC
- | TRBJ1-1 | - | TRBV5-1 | CASSLWAGQNTEAFF | TGCGCCAGCAGCTTGTGGGCAGGCCAGAACACTGAAGCTTTCTTT
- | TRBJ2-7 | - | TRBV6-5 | CASSRGAGASYEQYF | TGTGCCAGCAGCCGCGGGGCAGGGGCTTCCTACGAGCAGTACTTC
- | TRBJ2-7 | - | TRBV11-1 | CASSTGGAYEQYF | TGTGCCAGCAGCACAGGGGGGGCCTACGAGCAGTACTTC
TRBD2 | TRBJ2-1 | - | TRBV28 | CASSDGGSGGGEQFF | TGTGCCAGCAGTGACGGAGGTAGCGGGGGAGGTGAGCAGTTCTTC